These 5 T cell receptor beta chains came from one sample sequenced in a study of shared clonotypes between healthy human individuals. CD45RO negativity and positive selection for CCR7 defined naive CD8 cells, a population that excluded terminally differentiated effector memory CD45RA+ cells. Here immunoSEQ multiplex PCR was the method, and the copy in TCRdb shows in-frame clones only, minus some. The sample records about 2,200,000 clones, more than 85% being singletons. The specimen was naive CD8+ T cells from PBMCs. The source of these receptors is a man aged 18-30 years in good health. Some clones in this sample may be carry-over from other donors' samples.

The chain joins TRBV21-1 to TRBJ1-1; the table's D call TRBD1 went unverified against the DNA. TRBV21-1 is a recognized pseudogene. The CDR3 totals 15 residues. CDR3 nucleotide sequence: TGTGCCAGCAGCAATGCCGGTATTAGGGGCACTGAAGCTTTCTTT. Protein sequence: CASSNAGIRGTEAFF.

J is TRBJ2-2 and V is TRBV6-5, with D unresolved. Germline assignment: CDR1 MNHEY and CDR2 SVGAGI. The CDR3 is made up of 16 amino acids. V lost 0 bases and J 4 bases, leaving 12 bases between the germline ends. The CDR3 here is CASSYSIFYLTGELFF. The CDR3 region has the DNA TGTGCCAGCAGTTACTCGATTTTCTATCTCACCGGGGAGCTGTTTTTT.

This chain uses TRBV27 with TRBJ2-5; D possibly matches TRBD1 or TRBD2 (6 bases each). The CDR3 covers 17 residues. Germline assignment: CDR1 MNHEY and CDR2 SMNVEV (reference sequence). Trimming left V 3 bases short and J 3 bases short, with 20 bases between. The CDR3: CASSLNSGAEWKETQYF. The CDR3 DNA is TGTGCCAGCAGTTTGAATTCGGGGGCCGAATGGAAAGAGACCCAGTACTTC.

The V call is TRBV2, the J call TRBJ2-1, with 11 nucleotides matching TRBD2. The germline V gene encodes CDR1 SNHLY and CDR2 FYNNEI. Losses at the gene ends were 7 bases for V and 4 bases for J; bases not matched to a gene: 6. The length of the CDR3 is 15 residues. The CDR3 region has the DNA TGTGCCAGCATGACCCCTAGCGGGAGGTACAATGAGCAGTTCTTC. It encodes CASMTPSGRYNEQFF.

Remarks on this clone: Within the sample, other DNA sequences also encode this same CDR3. This chain uses TRBV7-8 with TRBJ2-7; 10 bases line up with TRBD2. The CDR3 has 15 amino acids. Looked up from germline, CDR1 is SGHVS and CDR2 is FQNEAQ. V dropped 1 base and J dropped 4; count of bases not matched to a gene: 4. CDR3 sequence reads: CASSLGLAGSYEQYF. The CDR3 nucleotides are TGTGCCAGCAGCTTAGGACTAGCGGGCTCTTACGAGCAGTACTTC.